A selection of T cell receptor beta chains follows, all from one sample in a study of spatial heterogeneity in lung cancer. From the 5' RACE reads, TCRdb called clonotypes with MiXCR, one entry per CDR3 protein. The sample contains nearly 2,500 distinct CDR3 sequences, about 5.3% of which appear only once. The specimen was lung tumor tissue, collected at surgery. Source of these receptors: a male donor with early-stage non-small cell lung cancer. Each CDR3 is given with its conserved first and last residue. Each record gives: V gene, CDR3 protein.

TRBV4-2	CASSQEGLAGVQGELFF
TRBV9	CASSGPDTIYF
TRBV6-2/TRBV6-3	CASSYLGDTSYEQYF
TRBV10-3	CAISPGEHIQYF
TRBV3-1	CASSQGDVGNTIYF
TRBV28	CASSLIGTWYEQYF
TRBV5-1	CASSTRQGARETQYF
TRBV11-2	CASSLVPRQYF
TRBV29-1	CSDLQGRETQYF
TRBV30	CAWSVSLASDKNIQYF
TRBV3-1	CASSQVFQTSGSYNEQFF
TRBV20-1	CSAQSGLAGAGAYEQYF
TRBV29-1	CSVDSLSGNTIYF
TRBV6-1	CASSELAGSTDTQYF
TRBV7-6	CASSRDPAYEQYF
TRBV6-1	CASSGEFTDTQYF
TRBV28	CASSSTGGGNTIYF
TRBV20-1	CSAAPDRVKNIQYF
TRBV28	CASVLAGVGEQYF
TRBV11-1	CASSFMGDLGETQYF
TRBV20-1	CSAGLAALRGEQYF
TRBV3-1	CASSLGPSNEQFF
TRBV24-1	CATSDDRADSNEQFF
TRBV29-1	CSAGQALSTDTQYF
TRBV7-2	CASSPTPYSNQPQHF
TRBV20-1	CSASPPSGRYNEQFF
TRBV10-2	CASIGHSYTEAFF
TRBV29-1	CSVMRLAGDAEQYF
TRBV20-1	CSASLAGPMNTQYF
TRBV20-1	CSAKSQRTGFTDTQYF
TRBV2	CASSESGQPEGYTDTQYF
TRBV5-1	CASSLGGQSDTQYF
TRBV13	CASSLGGGASEQFF
TRBV7-2	CASSLGNGGAGTGELFF
TRBV30	CAWSSGPGTGELFF
TRBV6-5	CASSKGQSSYNEQFF
TRBV28	CASSFSPPRSYNEQFF
TRBV20-1	CSARLDGRKTGEQYF
TRBV12-3/TRBV12-4	CTSSLSGTGELFF
TRBV27	CASSLSITGGSYEQYF
TRBV9	CASSVDRGRSPLHF
TRBV28	CASSSPGIEGNQPQHF
TRBV12-3/TRBV12-4	CASSFQVAKNIQYF
TRBV6-6	CASSSPGGVGETQYF
TRBV5-6	CASSLPKGTDTQYF
TRBV29-1	CSVEQGRGNEQFF
TRBV6-2/TRBV6-3	CASTNGLEGNEQFF
TRBV29-1	CSVATYNEQFF
TRBV25-1	CASSEGRGTNTGELFF
TRBV28	CASSSPGLALYEQYF
TRBV5-1	CASSLEYSGANVLTF
TRBV6-5	CASGILGNTEAFF
TRBV30	CAWSQDYEQYF
TRBV20-1	CSAEAGTVNSPLHF
TRBV9	CASSVAFGVEDTQYF